Listed below are T cell receptor beta chains from one sample, sequenced in a study of blood T cell repertoires in COVID-19. The repertoire was sequenced with immunoSEQ multiplex PCR; TCRdb's copy has only in-frame clones and lacks some. Seen here are roughly 180,000 clones, about 86% observed once, and the top ten hold roughly 8.2%. Sequencing input: peripheral blood. Receptors were obtained from a man in his sixties with acute or convalescent COVID-19. Each CDR3 is given with its conserved first and last residue. The D gene is left open where the match is weak. Clone size is stated in some rows and not others, as once, few, many or a class when expanded.

d_gene | abundance | j_gene | v_gene | CDR3aa | CDR3nt
TRBD2 | - | TRBJ2-5 | TRBV11-2 | CASSHRSGLAGGTQYF | TGTGCCAGCAGCCACAGGAGTGGACTAGCGGGAGGGACCCAGTACTTC
- | - | TRBJ1-5 | TRBV19 | CASSITLVEGYQPQHF | TGTGCCAGTAGCATAACTCTCGTGGAGGGCTATCAGCCCCAGCATTTT
TRBD1 | - | TRBJ2-7 | TRBV6-5 | CASSWGQRTYEQYF | TGTGCCAGCAGTTGGGGACAGCGCACCTACGAGCAGTACTTC
- | - | TRBJ1-5 | TRBV28 | CASRPGGAGNQPQHF | TGTGCCAGCCGTCCGGGGGGCGCGGGGAATCAGCCCCAGCATTTT
- | - | TRBJ1-3 | TRBV28 | CASSLALLSGNTIYF | TGTGCCAGCAGTTTAGCGTTACTCTCTGGAAACACCATATATTTT
TRBD1 | - | TRBJ1-1 | TRBV7-3 | CASSFGQGERAFF | TGTGCCAGCAGCTTCGGACAGGGGGAGAGAGCTTTCTTT
- | - | TRBJ1-4 | TRBV20-1 | CSAGLNEKLFF | TGCAGTGCGGGGCTTAATGAAAAACTGTTTTTT
- | few | TRBJ1-5 | TRBV2 | CATATDSGQPQHF | TGTGCCACCGCAACTGACAGTGGACAGCCCCAGCATTTT
TRBD1 | once | TRBJ1-5 | TRBV6-5 | CASKGQGANQPQHF | TGTGCCAGCAAGGGACAGGGGGCTAATCAGCCCCAGCATTTT
- | - | TRBJ2-7 | TRBV27 | CASSLRRPGQGSVNEQYF | TGTGCCAGCAGTTTACGGCGGCCAGGCCAGGGCAGTGTGAACGAGCAGTACTTC
TRBD1 | once | TRBJ1-2 | TRBV29-1 | CSGWDTGTVYGYTF | TGCAGCGGGTGGGACACCGGGACAGTCTATGGCTACACCTTC
TRBD1 | - | TRBJ2-6 | TRBV19 | CASRHRGAGANVLTF | TGTGCCAGTAGGCACAGGGGGGCTGGGGCCAACGTCCTGACTTTC
- | - | TRBJ1-2 | TRBV2 | CASTQDRISYGYTF | TGTGCCAGCACCCAAGACAGAATTTCCTATGGCTACACCTTC
TRBD2 | - | TRBJ2-5 | TRBV27 | CASSLAGGETQYF | TGTGCCAGCAGTTTAGCGGGAGGAGAGACCCAGTACTTC
- | few | TRBJ2-5 | TRBV5-1 | CASRRLVVDRETQYF | TGCGCCAGCAGGAGACTAGTAGTGGATCGGGAGACCCAGTACTTC
TRBD2 | once | TRBJ2-1 | TRBV9 | CASSGWTSGFSYNEQFF | TGTGCCAGCAGCGGCTGGACTAGCGGGTTCTCCTACAATGAGCAGTTCTTC
TRBD1 | few | TRBJ1-2 | TRBV6-5 | CASSYQGQGAINGYTF | TGTGCCAGCAGTTACCAAGGACAGGGGGCGATTAACGGCTACACCTTC
TRBD1 | once | TRBJ1-2 | TRBV28 | CASSLFRRGHLNYGYTF | TGTGCCAGCAGTTTATTCCGCAGGGGGCATCTTAACTATGGCTACACCTTC